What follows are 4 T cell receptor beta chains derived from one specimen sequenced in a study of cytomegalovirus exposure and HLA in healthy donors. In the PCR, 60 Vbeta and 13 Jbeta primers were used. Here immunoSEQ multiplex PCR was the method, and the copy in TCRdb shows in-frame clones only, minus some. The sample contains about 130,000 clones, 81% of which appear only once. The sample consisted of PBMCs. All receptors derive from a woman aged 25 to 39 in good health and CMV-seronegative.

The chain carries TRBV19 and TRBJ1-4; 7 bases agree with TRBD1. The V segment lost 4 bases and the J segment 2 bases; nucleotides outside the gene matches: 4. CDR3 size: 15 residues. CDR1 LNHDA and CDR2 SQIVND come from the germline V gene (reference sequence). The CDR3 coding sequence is TGTGCCAGTAGTACCCAGGGGGGTACTAATGAAAAACTGTTTTTT. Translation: CASSTQGGTNEKLFF.

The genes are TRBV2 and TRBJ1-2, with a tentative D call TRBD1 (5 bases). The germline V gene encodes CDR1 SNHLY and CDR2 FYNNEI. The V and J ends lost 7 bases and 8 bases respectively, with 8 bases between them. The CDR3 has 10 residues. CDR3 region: CASTRGGYTF. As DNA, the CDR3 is TGTGCCAGCACAAGGGGAGGCTACACCTTC.

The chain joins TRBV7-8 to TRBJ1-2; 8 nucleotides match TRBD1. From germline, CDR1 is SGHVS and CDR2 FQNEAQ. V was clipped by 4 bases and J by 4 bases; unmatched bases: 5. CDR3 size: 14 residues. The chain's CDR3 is CASSYSTGAYGYTF. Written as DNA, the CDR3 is TGTGCCAGCAGCTACTCGACAGGGGCCTATGGCTACACCTTC.

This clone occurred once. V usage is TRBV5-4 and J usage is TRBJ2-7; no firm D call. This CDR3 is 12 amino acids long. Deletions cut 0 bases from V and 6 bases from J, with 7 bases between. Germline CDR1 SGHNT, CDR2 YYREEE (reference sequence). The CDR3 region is CASSLAGGEQYF. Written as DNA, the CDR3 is TGTGCCAGCAGCTTGGCGGGTGGCGAGCAGTACTTC.